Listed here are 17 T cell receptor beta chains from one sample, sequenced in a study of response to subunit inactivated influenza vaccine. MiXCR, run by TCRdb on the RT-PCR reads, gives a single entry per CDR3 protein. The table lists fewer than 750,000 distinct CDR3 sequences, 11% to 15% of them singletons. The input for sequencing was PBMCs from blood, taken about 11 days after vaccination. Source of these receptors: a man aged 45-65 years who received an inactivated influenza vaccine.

The CDR3 protein is CASSLRTNTDTQYF. CDR3 nucleotide sequence: TGTGCCAGCAGCTTAAGGACGAACACAGATACGCAGTATTTT. The chain uses TRBV7-2 and TRBJ2-3, with D uncertain. Trimming took 2 bases from V and 2 from J, leaving 8 bases between them. Looked up from germline, CDR1 is SGHTA and CDR2 is FQGNSA. This CDR3 region has 14 residues.

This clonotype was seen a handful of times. The CDR3 DNA follows: TGTGCCAGCAGCTTATCGTTAGGGGTTCAGCCCCAGCATTTT. Translated: CASSLSLGVQPQHF. This chain connects TRBV7-8 to TRBJ1-5; a possible D gene is TRBD1 (5 bases). V dropped 2 bases and J dropped 6 bases, with 11 bases sitting between them. Germline values: CDR1 SGHVS, CDR2 FQNEAQ. This CDR3 has 14 amino acids.

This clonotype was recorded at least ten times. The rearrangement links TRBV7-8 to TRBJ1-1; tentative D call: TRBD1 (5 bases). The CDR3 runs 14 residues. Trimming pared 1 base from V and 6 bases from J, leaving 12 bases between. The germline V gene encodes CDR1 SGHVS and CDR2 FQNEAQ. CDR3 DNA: TGTGCCAGCAGCTTAGAACCCGTGGGGGCTGAAGCTTTCTTT. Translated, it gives CASSLEPVGAEAFF.

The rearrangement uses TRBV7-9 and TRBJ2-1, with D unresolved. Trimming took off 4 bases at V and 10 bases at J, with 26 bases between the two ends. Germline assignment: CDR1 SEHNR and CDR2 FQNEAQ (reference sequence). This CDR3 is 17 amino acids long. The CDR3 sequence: CASSSPLVLKDLREQFF. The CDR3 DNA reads TGTGCCAGCAGCTCCCCCCTCGTGCTCAAGGATCTTAGGGAGCAGTTCTTC.

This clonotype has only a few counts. This CDR3 is CAISDTGGSYEQYF. CDR3 sequence (DNA): TGTGCCATCAGTGATACAGGGGGCTCCTACGAGCAGTACTTC. The J gene is TRBJ2-7, the V gene TRBV10-3, with 8 bases aligning to TRBD1. Germline CDR1 and CDR2: ENHRY and SYGVKD. This CDR3 contains 14 residues. Losses at the gene ends were 3 bases for V and 0 bases for J; bases not matched to a gene: 1.

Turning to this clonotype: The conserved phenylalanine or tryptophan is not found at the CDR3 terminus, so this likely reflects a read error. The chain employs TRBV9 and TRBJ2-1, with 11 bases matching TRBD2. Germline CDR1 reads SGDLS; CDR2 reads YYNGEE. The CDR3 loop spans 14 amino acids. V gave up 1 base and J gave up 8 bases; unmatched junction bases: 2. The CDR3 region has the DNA TGTGCCAGCAGCGTACTAGCGGGAGGTTATGAGCAGTTCTCC. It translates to CASSVLAGGYEQFS.

The CDR3 sequence is CASSPYINQPGANVLTF. For the CDR3, the DNA is TGTGCCAGCTCACCCTACATAAACCAACCTGGGGCCAACGTCCTGACTTTC. The chain combines TRBV18 with TRBJ2-6, with unresolved D. The length of the CDR3 is 17 residues. Germline V gives CDR1 KGHSH, CDR2 LQKENI. V was shortened by 3 bases and J by 2 bases, with 14 bases between the two germline ends. The variable domain in full, completed from reference TRBV18 and TRBJ2-6, reads NAGVMQNPRHLVRRRGQEARLRCSPMKGHSHVYWYRQLPEEGLKFMVYLQKENIIDESGMPKERFSAEFPKEGPSILRIQQVVRGDSAAYFCASSPYINQPGANVLTFGAGSRLTVL.

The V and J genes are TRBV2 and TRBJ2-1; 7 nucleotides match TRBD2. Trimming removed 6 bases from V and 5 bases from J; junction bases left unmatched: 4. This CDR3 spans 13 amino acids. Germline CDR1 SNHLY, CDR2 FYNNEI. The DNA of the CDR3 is TGTGCCAGCAGGGATGGACTAGACAATGAGCAGTTCTTC. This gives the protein CASRDGLDNEQFF.

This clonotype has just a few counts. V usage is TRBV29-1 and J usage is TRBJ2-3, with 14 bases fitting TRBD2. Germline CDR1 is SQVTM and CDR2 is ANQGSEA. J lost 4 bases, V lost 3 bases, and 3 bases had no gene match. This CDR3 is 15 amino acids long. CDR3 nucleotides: TGCAGCGTTGAGTGGGGACTAGCGGGAGCAGATACGCAGTATTTT. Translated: CSVEWGLAGADTQYF.

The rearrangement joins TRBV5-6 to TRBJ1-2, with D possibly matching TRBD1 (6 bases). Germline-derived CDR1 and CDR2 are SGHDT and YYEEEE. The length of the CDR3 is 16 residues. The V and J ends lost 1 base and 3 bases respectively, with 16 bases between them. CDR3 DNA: TGTGCCAGCAGCTTGCCAGCCGACAGGCTTTACTATGGCTACACCTTC. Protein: CASSLPADRLYYGYTF.

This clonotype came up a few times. The CDR3 coding sequence is TGTGCCATCAACGGGGAAGTCCCGGATACGCAGTATTTT. Amino acid sequence: CAINGEVPDTQYF. The rearrangement joins TRBV10-3 to TRBJ2-3; TRBD2 is a possible D gene (5 bases). The CDR3 has 13 amino acids. Looked up from germline, CDR1 is ENHRY and CDR2 is SYGVKD. Trimming cost V 7 bases and J 6 bases, with 14 bases left between them.

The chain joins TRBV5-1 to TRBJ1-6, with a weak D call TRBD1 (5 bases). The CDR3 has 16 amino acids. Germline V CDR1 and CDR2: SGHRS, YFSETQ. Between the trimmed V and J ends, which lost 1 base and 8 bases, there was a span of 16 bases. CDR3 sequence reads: CASSLSGILGDSPLHF. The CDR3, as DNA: TGCGCCAGCAGCTTGTCAGGCATCCTAGGGGATTCACCCCTCCACTTT.

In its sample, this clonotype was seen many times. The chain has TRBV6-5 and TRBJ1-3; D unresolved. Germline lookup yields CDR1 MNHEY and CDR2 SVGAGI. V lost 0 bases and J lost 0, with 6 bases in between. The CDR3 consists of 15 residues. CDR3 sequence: CASSYSPFSGNTIYF. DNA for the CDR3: TGTGCCAGCAGTTACTCTCCCTTCTCTGGAAACACCATATATTTT.

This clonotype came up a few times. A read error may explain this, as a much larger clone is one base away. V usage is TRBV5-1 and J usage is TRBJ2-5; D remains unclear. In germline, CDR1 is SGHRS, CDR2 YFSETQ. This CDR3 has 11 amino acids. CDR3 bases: TGTGCCAGCCGCGCCCAAGAGACCCAGTACTTC. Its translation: CASRAQETQYF.

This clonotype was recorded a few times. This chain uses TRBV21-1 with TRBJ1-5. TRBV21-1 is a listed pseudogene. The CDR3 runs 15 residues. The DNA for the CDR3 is TGTGCCAGCAGCAAACACGGAGGGTACAATCAGCCCCAGCATTTT. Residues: CASSKHGGYNQPQHF.

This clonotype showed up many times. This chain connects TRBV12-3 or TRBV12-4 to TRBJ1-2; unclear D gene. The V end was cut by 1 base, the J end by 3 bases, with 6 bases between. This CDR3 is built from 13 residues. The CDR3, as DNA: TGTGCCAGCAGTTTAGACAGCTACTATGGCTACACCTTC. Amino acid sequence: CASSLDSYYGYTF.

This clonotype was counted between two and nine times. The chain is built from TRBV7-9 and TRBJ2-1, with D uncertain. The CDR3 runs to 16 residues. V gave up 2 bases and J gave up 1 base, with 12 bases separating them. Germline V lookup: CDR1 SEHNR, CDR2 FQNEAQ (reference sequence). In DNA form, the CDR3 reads TGTGCCAGCAGCTTAAGTGGCGGAAAATCCTACAATGAGCAGTTCTTC. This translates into CASSLSGGKSYNEQFF.